One T cell receptor (beta chain) is described in this entry. The data were taken from a study of blood T cell repertoires in COVID-19. Assay: immunoSEQ multiplex PCR; the TCRdb copy retains only in-frame clones and omits some. Of about 300,000 clones in the sample, roughly 85% were seen once. The CDR3 is made up of 15 amino acids. The germline CDR1 and CDR2 sequences are SGHRS and YFSETQ. Trimming removed 7 bases from V and 7 bases from J; junction bases left unmatched: 10. The chain links TRBV5-1 to TRBJ2-2; 10 nucleotides align to TRBD2. The source material was PBMCs or T cells enriched from blood (not recorded which). This TCR came from a woman in her forties or fifties who had recovered from COVID-19. The CDR3 DNA sequence: TGCGCCAGCTCCCGGCTAGCGGGGGAGGGCGGGGAGCTGTTTTTT. It yields the protein CASSRLAGEGGELFF.